This T cell receptor beta chain was obtained from a study of beta chain features in type 1 diabetes. Findings and limits, study-wide: Comparison showed that naive, central memory and Treg TCRB repertoires appeared more similar among patients than among healthy donors. Type 1 diabetes patients had TCRB CDR3s that were shorter (moderately but significantly so) in all four CD4+ subsets.

The single heparinised draw taken from each donor contained 90 to 150 mL of blood on average. This clone was picked up a small number of times. Its antigen is currently unknown. The CDR3 spans 16 residues. The germline V and J ends were trimmed by 3 bases and 1 base, with 15 bases remaining between them. The V gene's germline CDR1 is KGHSH and CDR2 LQKENI. The whole isolated RNA underwent reverse transcription, so sequencing captured expressed TCRB transcripts. Sequencing was performed with immunoSEQ multiplex PCR; in TCRdb, only in-frame clones are kept and a portion is missing. The sample has hundreds of thousands of clones; about 15% are singletons.

The sequence derives from a man aged 18 to 30 with type 1 diabetes. The genes are TRBV18 and TRBJ1-1; tentatively, D is TRBD1 (6 bases). Sample: naive CD4+ T cells from blood. The CDR3 DNA reads as TGTGCCAGCTCACCTTTCGGGGGGCAGCAGAACACTGAAGCTTTCTTT. It specifies CASSPFGGQQNTEAFF.